These 9 T cell receptor beta chains were all obtained from the same sample, sequenced in a study of T cell responses to AZD1222 COVID-19 vaccine. Assay: immunoSEQ multiplex PCR; the TCRdb copy retains only in-frame clones and omits some. The profile shows 95,000 to 150,000 clones, about 90% of them singletons. The sequenced sample was peripheral blood, obtained on day 0 of AZD1222 vaccination. These receptor sequences come from an adult in good health.

This chain links TRBV7-9 with TRBJ1-1, with D perhaps TRBD1 (5 bases). Germline V CDR1 and CDR2: SEHNR, FQNEAQ (reference sequence). The CDR3 runs to 13 residues. Trimming removed 7 bases from V and 1 base from J, with 10 bases in between. CDR3 nucleotide sequence: TGTGCCAGCACCAAGACAGCGAACACTGAAGCTTTCTTT. The encoded protein is CASTKTANTEAFF.

This chain links TRBV7-9 with TRBJ2-7, with D possibly TRBD2 on 5 matching bases. V lost 5 bases, J lost 4 bases, and 9 bases lay in between. This CDR3 is 12 amino acids long. CDR1 and CDR2 (germline): SEHNR, FQNEAQ (reference sequence). For the CDR3, the DNA is TGTGCCAGCAGCCGGACTCAATACGAGCAGTACTTC. The encoded protein is CASSRTQYEQYF.

The chain uses TRBV27 and TRBJ2-2; 8 bases align to TRBD1. Germline CDR1 reads MNHEY; CDR2 reads SMNVEV (reference sequence). V was pared by 5 bases and J by 4 bases, with 3 bases of the junction left unmatched. CDR3 size: 14 residues. In nucleotides, the CDR3 is TGTGCCAGCAGTCCCGGGACAGGCACCGGGGAGCTGTTTTTT. Translated: CASSPGTGTGELFF.

This clone has a single count. The J gene is TRBJ2-1, the V gene TRBV9, with D perhaps matching TRBD2 (6 bases). This CDR3 spans 15 amino acids. The V gene lost 1 base and the J gene lost 3 bases, with 11 bases spanning the gap. The germline V gene has CDR1 SGDLS and CDR2 YYNGEE. CDR3 sequence: CASSVLGGGYNEQFF. As DNA, the CDR3 is TGTGCCAGCAGCGTATTGGGGGGAGGCTACAATGAGCAGTTCTTC.

The chain joins TRBV11-2 to TRBJ2-7, with D possibly called TRBD1 or TRBD2 (5 bases each). The CDR3 loop spans 15 amino acids. Germline V CDR1 and CDR2: SGHAT, FQNNGV. V lost 8 bases, J lost 0 bases, and 17 bases lay in between. In nucleotides, the CDR3 is TGTGCCAGCGTCGGCCCGGGACGGAACTCCTACGAGCAGTACTTC. Amino acids: CASVGPGRNSYEQYF.

The rearrangement links TRBV30 to TRBJ1-1, with a weak D call TRBD1 (6 bases). The CDR3 covers 17 residues. Germline V gene data show CDR1 as GTSNPN and CDR2 as SVGIG (reference sequence). Trimming stripped 0 bases from V and 0 bases from J, with 17 bases between. The chain's CDR3 is CAWSVMGAARLNTEAFF. In nucleotides, the CDR3 is TGTGCCTGGAGTGTAATGGGGGCCGCCCGCCTGAACACTGAAGCTTTCTTT.

The chain carries TRBV9 and TRBJ2-7; no firm D call. Looked up from germline, CDR1 is SGDLS and CDR2 is YYNGEE. The CDR3 consists of 12 residues. Trimming stripped 7 bases from V and 3 bases from J, with 11 bases between. In DNA, the CDR3 is TGTGCCAGCGCTAACAGAGACTACGAGCAGTACTTC. As protein: CASANRDYEQYF.

The chain links TRBV2 to TRBJ1-2, with 7 positions matching TRBD1. Per the germline V gene, CDR1 is SNHLY and CDR2 is FYNNEI. This CDR3 is 14 amino acids long. Trimming took 6 bases from V and 4 from J; bases not matched to a gene: 8. The CDR3 DNA reads as TGTGCCAGCAGATGGGACAGTAGTAGCTATGGCTACACCTTC. This gives the protein CASRWDSSSYGYTF. The variable domain in full, with the rest retrieved from reference TRBV2 and TRBJ1-2, is EPEVTQTPSHQVTQMGQEVILRCVPISNHLYFYWYRQILGQKVEFLVSFYNNEISEKSEIFDDQFSVERPDGSNFTLKIRSTKLEDSAMYFCASRWDSSSYGYTFGSGTRLTVV.

CDR3 protein: CASSPVKGEQYF. The CDR3 region has the DNA TGTGCCAGCAGCCCCGTTAAGGGAGAGCAGTACTTC. This chain links TRBV7-9 with TRBJ2-7; D is unclear. V was pared by 5 bases and J by 7 bases, with 12 bases between. The germline V gene has CDR1 SEHNR and CDR2 FQNEAQ (reference sequence). The CDR3 length is 12 residues.